This record looks at one TCR beta chain sequence and its context. The V end was cut by 5 bases, the J end by 4 bases, with 9 bases between. This CDR3 has 13 residues. Germline values: CDR1 SGHNT, CDR2 YENEEA. Clones were read by immunoSEQ multiplex PCR, and TCRdb kept only the in-frame ones, dropping some. The sample gives about 70,000 clones, roughly 97% of which show up once; 0.21% is in the top ten. This record belongs to a study of technical replicates of blood from a few donors. The sequenced material came from T cells isolated from PBMCs. The chain joins TRBV11-3 to TRBJ2-1, with D perhaps matching TRBD1 (5 bases). The receptor comes from a human donor in good health. CDR3 in DNA: TGTGCCAGCAGCCCCCCAGGGTACAATGAGCAGTTCTTC. Amino acid sequence: CASSPPGYNEQFF.